A single sample gave rise to the 14 T cell receptor beta chains below, sequenced in a study of T cells in localized non-small cell lung cancer. Libraries were prepared by immunoSEQ multiplex PCR; TCRdb keeps only in-frame clonotypes and omits some of them. Among about 40,000 clones listed, roughly 86% were seen once. This specimen consisted of peripheral blood, obtained before any cancer treatment. These receptors all stem from a man aged 18 to 49 with stage I lung adenocarcinoma.

The chain employs TRBV6-6 and TRBJ1-3; D may be TRBD1 (5 bases). Germline V gene lookup returns CDR1 MNHNY and CDR2 SVGAGI (reference sequence). This CDR3 has 14 residues. The V end lost 5 bases, the J end lost 4 bases, and 12 bases lay between the germline ends. The CDR3, as DNA: TGTGCCAGCAGTCCCTCCGGGGGAGGAAACACCATATATTTT. Protein: CASSPSGGGNTIYF.

The rearrangement uses TRBV7-9 and TRBJ2-7; TRBD1 matches 9 bases. The CDR3 spans 15 residues. CDR1 and CDR2 (germline): SEHNR, FQNEAQ (reference sequence). Losses at the gene ends were 3 bases for V and 2 bases for J; bases not matched to a gene: 5. CDR3 nucleotides: TGTGCCAGCAGCTTCCGGACAGGGGTGGCCTACGAGCAGTACTTC. It yields the protein CASSFRTGVAYEQYF.

A single count supports this clone. The CDR3 protein is CASSSKDRGHYGYTF. The CDR3 nucleotides are TGTGCCAGCAGCTCAAAGGACAGGGGGCATTATGGCTACACCTTC. The chain joins TRBV7-9 to TRBJ1-2; TRBD1 aligns across 11 bases. This CDR3 comprises 15 residues. The V and J ends lost 4 bases and 5 bases, in that order; junction bases with no gene match: 6. Germline CDR1 and CDR2: SEHNR and FQNEAQ (reference sequence).

The rearrangement joins TRBV30 to TRBJ1-1; the D is unclear. V dropped 0 bases and J dropped 2 bases, with 10 bases sitting between them. This CDR3 contains 14 residues. CDR1 GTSNPN and CDR2 SVGIG come from the germline V gene (reference sequence). The CDR3 sequence is CAWSVTHFNTEAFF. The DNA of the CDR3 is TGTGCCTGGAGTGTAACCCATTTTAACACTGAAGCTTTCTTT.

V usage is TRBV6-1 and J usage is TRBJ2-7, with D uncertain. Germline V gives CDR1 MNHNS, CDR2 SASEGT. The CDR3 loop spans 15 amino acids. With 11 bases removed from V and 2 bases from J, the gap between germline ends came to 22 bases. The CDR3: CAVQMGWVRTYEQYF. The CDR3 DNA sequence: TGTGCCGTACAAATGGGGTGGGTGAGGACCTACGAGCAGTACTTC.

The V call is TRBV5-1, the J call TRBJ1-1; 7 bases align to TRBD1. CDR3 size: 16 residues. The junction had 10 bases not matched to a gene; V was cut back by 1 base and J by 4 bases. Germline assignment: CDR1 SGHRS and CDR2 YFSETQ. CDR3: CASSLRPTGVGTEAFF. The CDR3 DNA is TGCGCCAGCAGCTTGCGGCCTACAGGGGTGGGCACTGAAGCTTTCTTT.

The rearrangement joins TRBV10-3 to TRBJ1-2, with D possibly TRBD1 on 5 matching bases. V was cut by 8 bases and J by 5 bases, with 12 bases left in between. The CDR3 extends over 12 amino acids. From germline, CDR1 is ENHRY and CDR2 SYGVKD. The CDR3 spells CAIGGGRYGYTF. CDR3 DNA sequence: TGTGCCATCGGGGGAGGGAGATATGGCTACACCTTC.

This sequence joins TRBV2 and TRBJ1-2; 7 bases agree with TRBD1. J lost 4 bases, V lost 8 bases, and 7 bases had no gene match. The CDR3 covers 13 residues. Germline assignment: CDR1 SNHLY and CDR2 FYNNEI. The CDR3 here is CASESGTVYGYTF. The DNA for the CDR3 is TGTGCCAGCGAGTCTGGGACAGTCTATGGCTACACCTTC.

The rearrangement joins TRBV29-1 to TRBJ2-5; 11 bases match TRBD2. The CDR3 totals 14 residues. The germline V gene has CDR1 SQVTM and CDR2 ANQGSEA. The V segment lost 6 bases and the J segment 5 bases; nucleotides outside the gene matches: 8. DNA of the CDR3: TGCAGCGTCGGTGTAGCGGGGGGGGCGGAGACCCAGTACTTC. Its protein product is CSVGVAGGAETQYF.

V gene TRBV6-4 combines with J gene TRBJ2-1, with 11 bases aligning to TRBD1. CDR1 is MRHNA and CDR2 is SNTAGT in the germline V gene. The CDR3 contains 15 residues. With 4 bases clipped from V and 2 bases from J, the junction kept 1 base outside the gene matches. The CDR3 region is CASSAGQGAYNEQFF. The DNA for the CDR3 is TGTGCCAGCAGTGCGGGACAGGGGGCCTACAATGAGCAGTTCTTC.

A few counts support this clone. DNA for the CDR3: TGTGCCAGTAGTAGGCAGGCAAACGAGCAGTACTTC. Translating gives CASSRQANEQYF. This chain connects TRBV19 to TRBJ2-7; D ambiguous. Germline V CDR1 and CDR2: LNHDA, SQIVND (reference sequence). This CDR3 is 12 amino acids long. V lost 4 bases and J 5 bases, leaving 9 bases between the germline ends. Filled out from reference TRBV19 and TRBJ2-7, the complete variable domain reads DGGITQSPKYLFRKEGQNVTLSCEQNLNHDAMYWYRQDPGQGLRLIYYSQIVNDFQKGDIAEGYSVSREKKESFPLTVTSAQKNPTAFYLCASSRQANEQYFGPGTRLTVT.

The chain uses TRBV19 and TRBJ2-7; 10 bases agree with TRBD1. CDR3 length: 16 residues. V lost 6 bases and J lost 2; bases outside the gene matches: 10. Germline CDR1 and CDR2: LNHDA and SQIVND (reference sequence). Here the CDR3 reads CASRAGTGVSPYEQYF. CDR3 sequence (DNA): TGTGCCAGTAGAGCCGGGACAGGGGTCTCTCCCTACGAGCAGTACTTC.

V gene TRBV21-1 combines with J gene TRBJ2-5. TRBV21-1 is classified as a pseudogene. The CDR3 is 13 residues long. Here the CDR3 reads CASSKGHQETQYF. The CDR3, as DNA: TGTGCCAGCAGCAAAGGACACCAAGAGACCCAGTACTTC.

The chain uses TRBV11-3 and TRBJ1-2; D ambiguous. Trimming cost V 5 bases and J 1 base, with 11 bases left between them. The CDR3 loop spans 14 amino acids. CDR1 SGHNT and CDR2 YENEEA come from the germline V gene. As DNA, the CDR3 is TGTGCCAGCAGCCAAAGGAGGGTTAACTATGGCTACACCTTC. Protein sequence: CASSQRRVNYGYTF.